This record concerns one T cell receptor beta chain sequence. This entry comes from a study of shared clonotypes between healthy human individuals. Sequencing used immunoSEQ multiplex PCR; TCRdb keeps in-frame clones, though not all of them. The table lists some 600,000 clones, around 96% of them singletons. V lost 5 bases to trimming and J lost 5 bases, with 10 bases between them. CDR3 length: 13 amino acids. Germline V lookup: CDR1 SGHVS, CDR2 FQNEAQ. In the naive CD8 group, cells lacked CD45RO and were positively selected for CCR7, so terminally differentiated effector memory CD45RA+ cells were left out.

Material for sequencing was naive CD8+ T cells sorted from blood. The chain has TRBV7-8 and TRBJ2-1; D perhaps matches TRBD2 (5 bases). The TCR was taken from a woman in her twenties or thirties in good health. CDR3 sequence: CASSRTRDNEQFF. For the CDR3, the DNA is TGTGCCAGCAGCCGCACTAGAGACAATGAGCAGTTCTTC.